The clone carrying this T cell receptor (beta chain) was recorded many times. The data originate from a study of T-cell reconstitution after alpha-beta-depleted transplantation in children. For TCRbeta, the library was prepared with unique molecular identifiers. TCRdb re-analysed the PCR reads in MiXCR, keeping a single row per CDR3 protein. The profile shows 450,000 to 500,000 distinct CDR3 sequences, under 15% of them singletons. Germline loops: CDR1 SQVTM, CDR2 ANQGSEA. Trimming removed 5 bases from V and 4 bases from J; junction bases left unmatched: 4. CDR3 length equals 14 residues. The source material was PBMCs from the stem cell graft donor, sampled from the stem cell graft. The V gene is TRBV29-1, the J gene TRBJ2-1; 11 nucleotides line up with TRBD2. This TCR was sampled from a human donor who donated a stem cell graft to a child with combined immunodeficiency. CDR3: CSVLGLAAYNEQFF. The DNA of the CDR3 is TGCAGCGTTTTGGGACTAGCGGCGTACAATGAGCAGTTCTTC.